This T cell receptor (beta chain) is drawn from a study of blood T cell repertoires in COVID-19. As for the study in general: Sources were T cells, B-cell-depleted T cells, or PBMCs; the material itself was cDNA or gDNA.

Per the original methods: Nucleated cell counts were estimated from reference gene primer amplification. TCRdb's copy holds only in-frame clones and misses some; the assay was immunoSEQ multiplex PCR. Clone size and V and J calls were adopted from that table, with D and trimming inferred from the DNA. Counted here are about 150,000 clones, roughly 71% occurring once; the ten biggest clones make up roughly 3.7%. CDR3 length: 18 residues. The germline V gene has CDR1 KGHSH and CDR2 LQKENI. Trimming removed 6 bases from V and 7 bases from J; junction bases left unmatched: 13. V and J are TRBV18 and TRBJ1-6, with 12 bases that match TRBD1. Sequencing input: peripheral blood. This TCR was sampled from a woman of 80 years or more with acute or convalescent COVID-19. The CDR3 DNA reads as TGTGCCAGCTCGTTGGGACAGGGGGCTTCGGGGTTAAATTCACCCCTCCACTTT. Protein product: CASSLGQGASGLNSPLHF.